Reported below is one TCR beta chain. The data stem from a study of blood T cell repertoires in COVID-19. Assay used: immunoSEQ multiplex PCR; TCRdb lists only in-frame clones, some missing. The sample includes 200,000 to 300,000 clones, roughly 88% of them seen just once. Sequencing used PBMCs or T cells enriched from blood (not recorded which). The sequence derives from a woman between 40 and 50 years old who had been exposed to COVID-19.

In nucleotides, the CDR3 is TGTGCCAGCAGCCGGCGACAGGGCATCTCTCCCCTCCACTTT. Encoded protein: CASSRRQGISPLHF. The chain employs TRBV14 and TRBJ1-6; TRBD1 agrees at 7 bases. Germline V gives CDR1 SGHDN, CDR2 FVKESK. With V trimmed by 4 bases and J by 13 bases, 10 bases remained unmatched. The CDR3 loop spans 14 amino acids. The full variable domain, completed using reference TRBV14 and TRBJ1-6, is EAGVTQFPSHSVIEKGQTVTLRCDPISGHDNLYWYRRVMGKEIKFLLHFVKESKQDESGMPNNRFLAERTGGTYSTLKVQPAELEDSGVYFCASSRRQGISPLHFGNGTRLTVT.